This TCR beta chain stems from a study of T cells in Graves' hyperthyroidism and ophthalmopathy. This clonotype was seen ten or more times. CDR3 length equals 15 residues. The V and J ends lost 0 bases and 2 bases respectively, with 8 bases between them. Germline V gene data show CDR1 as GTSNPN and CDR2 as SVGIG (reference sequence). Amplified TCR beta CDR3 regions derived from RNA transcripts. Using the HTBI primer set, a first-round RT-PCR was run on the TCR CDR3. TCRdb re-analysed the multiplex PCR reads in MiXCR, keeping a single row per CDR3 protein. The sample records hundreds of thousands of distinct CDR3 sequences, roughly 15% being singletons.

The source of this sequence is a woman younger than 30 with Graves' ophthalmopathy. This chain links TRBV30 with TRBJ2-6; D ambiguous. Material: blood. CDR3 residues: CAWSVLMPGANVLTF. CDR3 nucleotide sequence: TGTGCCTGGAGTGTACTGATGCCTGGGGCCAACGTCCTGACTTTC.